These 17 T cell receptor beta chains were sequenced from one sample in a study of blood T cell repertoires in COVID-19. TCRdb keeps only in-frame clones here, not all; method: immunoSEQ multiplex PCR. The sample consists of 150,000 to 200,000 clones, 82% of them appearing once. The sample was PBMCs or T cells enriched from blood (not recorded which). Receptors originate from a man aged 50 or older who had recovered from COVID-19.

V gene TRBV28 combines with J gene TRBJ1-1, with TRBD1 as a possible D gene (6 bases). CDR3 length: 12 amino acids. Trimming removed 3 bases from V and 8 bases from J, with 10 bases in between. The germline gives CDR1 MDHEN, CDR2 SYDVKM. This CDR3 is CASSFPGAEAFF. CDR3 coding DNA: TGTGCCAGCAGTTTCCCAGGGGCGGAAGCTTTCTTT.

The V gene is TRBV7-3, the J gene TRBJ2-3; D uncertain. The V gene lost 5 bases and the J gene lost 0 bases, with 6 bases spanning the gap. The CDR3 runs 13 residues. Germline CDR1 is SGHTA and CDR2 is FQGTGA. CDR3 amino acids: CASSVSSTDTQYF. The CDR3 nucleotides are TGTGCCAGCAGCGTGAGTAGCACAGATACGCAGTATTTT.

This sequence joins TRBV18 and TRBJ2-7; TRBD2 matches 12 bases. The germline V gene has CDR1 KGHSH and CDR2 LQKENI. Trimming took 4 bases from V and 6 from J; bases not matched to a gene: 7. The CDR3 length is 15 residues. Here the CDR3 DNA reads TGTGCCAGCTCACTCCGACTAGCGGGAGATTCCGAGCAGTACTTC. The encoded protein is CASSLRLAGDSEQYF.

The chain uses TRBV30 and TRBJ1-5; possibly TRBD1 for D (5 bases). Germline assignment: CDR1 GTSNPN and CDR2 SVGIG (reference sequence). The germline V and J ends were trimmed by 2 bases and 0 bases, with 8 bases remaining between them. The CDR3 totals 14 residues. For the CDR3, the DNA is TGTGCCTGGAGTAAGGGGAATAGCAATCAGCCCCAGCATTTT. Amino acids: CAWSKGNSNQPQHF.

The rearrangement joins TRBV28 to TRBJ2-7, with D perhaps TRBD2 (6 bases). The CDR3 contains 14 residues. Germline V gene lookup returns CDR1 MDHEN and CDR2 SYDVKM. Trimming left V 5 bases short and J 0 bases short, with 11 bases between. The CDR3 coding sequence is TGTGCCAGCAGTGATGGGACTCGCTCCTACGAGCAGTACTTC. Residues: CASSDGTRSYEQYF.

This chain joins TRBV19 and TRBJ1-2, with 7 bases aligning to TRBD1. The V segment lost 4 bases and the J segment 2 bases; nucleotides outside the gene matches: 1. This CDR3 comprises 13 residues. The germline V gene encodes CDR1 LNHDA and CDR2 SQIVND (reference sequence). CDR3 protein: CASSKTGNYGYTF. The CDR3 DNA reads TGTGCCAGTAGTAAGACAGGGAACTATGGCTACACCTTC.

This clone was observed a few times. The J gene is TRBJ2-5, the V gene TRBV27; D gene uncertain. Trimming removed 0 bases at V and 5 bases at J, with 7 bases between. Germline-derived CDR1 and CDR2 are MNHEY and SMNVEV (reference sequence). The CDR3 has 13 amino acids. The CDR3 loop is CASSLSSWETQYF. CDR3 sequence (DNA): TGTGCCAGCAGTTTATCGAGTTGGGAGACCCAGTACTTC.

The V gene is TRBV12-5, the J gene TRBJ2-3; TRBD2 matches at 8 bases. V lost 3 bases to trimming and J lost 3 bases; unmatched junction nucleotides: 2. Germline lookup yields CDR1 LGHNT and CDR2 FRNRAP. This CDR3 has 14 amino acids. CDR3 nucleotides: TGTGCTAGTGGTTTCGGGGGGGGGACAGATACGCAGTATTTT. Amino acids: CASGFGGGTDTQYF.

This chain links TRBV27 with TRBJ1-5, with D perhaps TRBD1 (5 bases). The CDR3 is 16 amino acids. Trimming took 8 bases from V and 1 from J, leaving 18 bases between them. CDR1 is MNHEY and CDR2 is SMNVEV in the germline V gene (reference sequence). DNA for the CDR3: TGTGCCAGCTCGGTCAAGGGGCCAGCGAGCAATCAGCCCCAGCATTTT. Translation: CASSVKGPASNQPQHF.

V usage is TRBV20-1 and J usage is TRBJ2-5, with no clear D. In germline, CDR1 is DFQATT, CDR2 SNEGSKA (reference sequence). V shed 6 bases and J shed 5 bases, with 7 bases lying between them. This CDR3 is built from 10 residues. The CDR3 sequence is CSAHYETQYF. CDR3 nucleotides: TGCAGTGCACATTACGAGACCCAGTACTTC.

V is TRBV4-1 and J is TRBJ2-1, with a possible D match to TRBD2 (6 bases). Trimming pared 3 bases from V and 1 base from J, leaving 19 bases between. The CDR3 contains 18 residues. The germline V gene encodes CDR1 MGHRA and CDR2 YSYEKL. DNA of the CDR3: TGCGCCAGCAGCCAGAGGGGCGGGGCAGGCGATTCCTACAATGAGCAGTTCTTC. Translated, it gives CASSQRGGAGDSYNEQFF.

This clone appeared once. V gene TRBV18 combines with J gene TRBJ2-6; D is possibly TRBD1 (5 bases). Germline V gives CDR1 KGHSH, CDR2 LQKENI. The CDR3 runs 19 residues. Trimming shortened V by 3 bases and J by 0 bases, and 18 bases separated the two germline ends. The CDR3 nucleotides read TGTGCCAGCTCACCCTCCAGACAGTCTTCTAGCTCTGGGGCCAACGTCCTGACTTTC. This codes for CASSPSRQSSSSGANVLTF. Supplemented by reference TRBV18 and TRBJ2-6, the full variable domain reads NAGVMQNPRHLVRRRGQEARLRCSPMKGHSHVYWYRQLPEEGLKFMVYLQKENIIDESGMPKERFSAEFPKEGPSILRIQQVVRGDSAAYFCASSPSRQSSSSGANVLTFGAGSRLTVL.

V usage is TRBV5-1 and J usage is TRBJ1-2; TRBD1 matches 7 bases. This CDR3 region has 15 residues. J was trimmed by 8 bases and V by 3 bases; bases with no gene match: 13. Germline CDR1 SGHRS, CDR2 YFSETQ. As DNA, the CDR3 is TGCGCCAGCAGCTCCAGACAGGGTTCTCCTCTGGGCTACACCTTC. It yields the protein CASSSRQGSPLGYTF.

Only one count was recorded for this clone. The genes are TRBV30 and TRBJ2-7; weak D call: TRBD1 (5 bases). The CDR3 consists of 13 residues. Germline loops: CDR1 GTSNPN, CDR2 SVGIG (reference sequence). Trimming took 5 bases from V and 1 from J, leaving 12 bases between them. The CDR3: CAWGRQLSYEQYF. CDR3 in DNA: TGTGCCTGGGGGCGACAGTTATCCTACGAGCAGTACTTC.

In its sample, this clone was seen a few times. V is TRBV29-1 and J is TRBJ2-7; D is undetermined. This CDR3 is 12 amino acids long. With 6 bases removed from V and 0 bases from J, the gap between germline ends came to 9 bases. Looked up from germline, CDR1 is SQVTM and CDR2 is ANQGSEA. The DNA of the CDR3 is TGCAGCGTCACAACGTCCTCCTACGAGCAGTACTTC. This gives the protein CSVTTSSYEQYF.

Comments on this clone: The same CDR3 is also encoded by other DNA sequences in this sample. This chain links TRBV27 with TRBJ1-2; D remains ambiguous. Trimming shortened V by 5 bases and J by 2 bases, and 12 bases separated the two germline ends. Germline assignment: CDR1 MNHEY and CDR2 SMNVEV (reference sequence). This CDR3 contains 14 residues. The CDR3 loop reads CASSPRQGNYGYTF. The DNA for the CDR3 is TGTGCCAGCAGTCCCCGACAAGGCAACTATGGCTACACCTTC.

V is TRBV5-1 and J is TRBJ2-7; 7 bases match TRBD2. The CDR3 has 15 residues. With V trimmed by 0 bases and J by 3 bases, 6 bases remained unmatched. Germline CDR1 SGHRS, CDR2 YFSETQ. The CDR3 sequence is CASSLDLGLGYEQYF. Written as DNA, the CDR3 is TGCGCCAGCAGCTTGGATTTAGGACTAGGCTACGAGCAGTACTTC.